This T cell receptor (beta chain) stems from a study of blood T cell repertoires in COVID-19. The CDR3 has 16 residues. V lost 5 bases, J lost 5 bases, and 10 bases stayed unmatched. Germline CDR1 and CDR2: KGHSH and LQKENI. The method was immunoSEQ multiplex PCR; TCRdb's version includes in-frame clones alone and lacks a portion of them. Seen here are 55,000 to 85,000 clones, roughly 87% observed once, and the top ten hold roughly 10%. The clonotype originates from a woman aged 18-29 years with acute or convalescent COVID-19. The chain uses TRBV18 and TRBJ2-7, with 12 bases that match TRBD2. Sample: peripheral blood. For the CDR3, the DNA is TGTGCCAGCTCAACCCGTCTAGCGGGAGGGCCTAACGAGCAGTACTTC. Translated, it gives CASSTRLAGGPNEQYF. The full variable domain, its missing parts supplied by reference TRBV18 and TRBJ2-7, is NAGVMQNPRHLVRRRGQEARLRCSPMKGHSHVYWYRQLPEEGLKFMVYLQKENIIDESGMPKERFSAEFPKEGPSILRIQQVVRGDSAAYFCASSTRLAGGPNEQYFGPGTRLTVT.